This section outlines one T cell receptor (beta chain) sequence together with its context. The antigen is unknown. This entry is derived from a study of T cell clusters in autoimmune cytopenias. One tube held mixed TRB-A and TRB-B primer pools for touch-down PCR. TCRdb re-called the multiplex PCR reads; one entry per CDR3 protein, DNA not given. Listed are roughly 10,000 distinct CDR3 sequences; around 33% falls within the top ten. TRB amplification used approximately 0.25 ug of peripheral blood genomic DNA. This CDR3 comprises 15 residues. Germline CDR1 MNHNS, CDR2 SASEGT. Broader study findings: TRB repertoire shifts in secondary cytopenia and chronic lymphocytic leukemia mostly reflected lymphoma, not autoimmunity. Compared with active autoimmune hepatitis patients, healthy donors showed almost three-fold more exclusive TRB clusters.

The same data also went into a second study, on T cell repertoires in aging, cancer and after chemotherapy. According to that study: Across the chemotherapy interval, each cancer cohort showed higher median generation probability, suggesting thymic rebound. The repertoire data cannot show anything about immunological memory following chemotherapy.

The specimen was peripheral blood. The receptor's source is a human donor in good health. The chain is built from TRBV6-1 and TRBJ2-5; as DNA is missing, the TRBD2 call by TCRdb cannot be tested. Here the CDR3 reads CASSEMTGDVETQYF.